This record concerns one T cell receptor (beta chain) sequence. The repertoire was sequenced with immunoSEQ multiplex PCR; TCRdb's copy has only in-frame clones and lacks some. The data show 100,000 to 150,000 clones, around nine tenths seen once. Germline CDR1 and CDR2: SGHRS and YFSETQ. V was pared by 3 bases and J by 3 bases, with 4 bases of the junction left unmatched. This CDR3 has 16 residues. This specimen belongs to a study of control samples from healthy donors and cancer patients. Sequencing used blood. This clonotype was obtained from a man in his forties in good health. The J gene is TRBJ2-1, the V gene TRBV5-1; 12 nucleotides line up with TRBD2. CDR3 region: CASSYRLAGDYNEQFF. In DNA form, the CDR3 reads TGCGCCAGCAGCTACCGACTAGCGGGGGACTACAATGAGCAGTTCTTC. Drawing the rest from reference TRBV5-1 and TRBJ2-1, the complete variable domain is KAGVTQTPRYLIKTRGQQVTLSCSPISGHRSVSWYQQTPGQGLQFLFEYFSETQRNKGNFPGRFSGRQFSNSRSEMNVSTLELGDSALYLCASSYRLAGDYNEQFFGPGTRLTVL.